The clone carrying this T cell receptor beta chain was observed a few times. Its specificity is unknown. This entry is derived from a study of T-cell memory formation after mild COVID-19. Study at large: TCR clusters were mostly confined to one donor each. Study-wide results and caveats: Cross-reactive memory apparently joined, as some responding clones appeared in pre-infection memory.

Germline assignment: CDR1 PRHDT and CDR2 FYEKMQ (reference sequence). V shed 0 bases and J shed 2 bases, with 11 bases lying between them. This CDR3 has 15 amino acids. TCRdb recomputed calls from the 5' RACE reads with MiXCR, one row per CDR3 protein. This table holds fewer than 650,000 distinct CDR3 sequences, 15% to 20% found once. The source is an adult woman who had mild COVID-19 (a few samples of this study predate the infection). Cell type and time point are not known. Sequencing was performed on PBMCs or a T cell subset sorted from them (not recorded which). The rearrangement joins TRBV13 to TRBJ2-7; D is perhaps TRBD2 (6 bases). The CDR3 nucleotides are TGTGCCAGCAGCTTAGGCGGGGGAGTAACCTACGAGCAGTACTTC. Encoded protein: CASSLGGGVTYEQYF.